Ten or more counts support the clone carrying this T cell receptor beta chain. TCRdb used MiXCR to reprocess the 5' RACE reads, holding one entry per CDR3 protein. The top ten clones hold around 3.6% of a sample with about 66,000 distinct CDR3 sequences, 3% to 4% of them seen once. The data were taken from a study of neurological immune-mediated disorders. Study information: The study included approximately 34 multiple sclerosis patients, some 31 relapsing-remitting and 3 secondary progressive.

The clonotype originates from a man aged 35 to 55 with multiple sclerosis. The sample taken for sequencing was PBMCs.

The CDR3 DNA sequence: TGTGCCAGCTCAGGGACAGGGCGTCGGAGCAATCAGCCCCAGCATTTT. Protein product: CASSGTGRRSNQPQHF. V and J are TRBV18 and TRBJ1-5, with 9 bases matching TRBD1. There are 16 residues in the CDR3. J was trimmed by 1 base and V by 5 bases; bases with no gene match: 6. Germline V CDR1 and CDR2: KGHSH, LQKENI.